The T cell receptor (beta chain) described here comes from a study of vaccination and CD4 T cells after COVID-19. Of note for this clonotype: Its antigen remains unknown.

Noted treatment: approximately nine-day PBMC culture with coronavirus spike peptide pools or control peptides (ViraFEST assay). Peptide pool stimulation in ViraFEST expanded antigen-specific T cells, whose TCRs were then sequenced. Recorded positive PCR dates fall between March and December 2020, preceding US Alpha, Beta and Delta variants. After being plated at around 2 million per well, PBMCs were cultured with 9 to 10 IU/ml IL-2 and approximately 9.2 ug/ml peptide pools. Negative selection recovered the CD4+ T cells once they had spent nine to ten days in culture. The study sequenced cultured CD4+ T cell DNA using the Oncomine TCR Beta short-read assay. TCRdb fed the PCR reads into MiXCR, producing one record per CDR3 protein. The table has approximately 13,000 distinct CDR3 sequences, approximately 30% seen once. The CDR3 sequence is 13 residues long. The V end was cut by 6 bases, the J end by 2 bases, with 8 bases between.

The sequenced sample was cultured CD4+ T cells from blood. The chain has TRBV6-7 and TRBJ1-3; D is ambiguous. TRBV6-7 is an ORF for which the function is uncertain. This clonotype was sampled from a human donor with COVID-19. The CDR3 nucleotides read TGTGCCAGCAGAGAAAGGACTGGAAACACCATATATTTT. It specifies CASRERTGNTIYF.